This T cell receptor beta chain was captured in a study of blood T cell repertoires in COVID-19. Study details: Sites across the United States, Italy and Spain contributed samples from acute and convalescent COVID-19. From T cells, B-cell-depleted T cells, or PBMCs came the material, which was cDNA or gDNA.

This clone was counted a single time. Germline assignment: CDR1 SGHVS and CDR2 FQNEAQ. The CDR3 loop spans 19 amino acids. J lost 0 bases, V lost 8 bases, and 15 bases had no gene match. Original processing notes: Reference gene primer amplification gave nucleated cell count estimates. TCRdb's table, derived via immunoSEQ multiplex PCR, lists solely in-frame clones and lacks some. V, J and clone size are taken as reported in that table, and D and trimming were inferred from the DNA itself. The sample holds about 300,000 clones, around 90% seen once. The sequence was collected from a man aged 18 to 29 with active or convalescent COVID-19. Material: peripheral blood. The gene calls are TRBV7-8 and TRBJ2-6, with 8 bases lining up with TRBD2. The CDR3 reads CASRHKGSGGLSGANVLTF. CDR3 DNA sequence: TGTGCCAGCCGTCACAAGGGGAGCGGGGGCCTCTCTGGGGCCAACGTCCTGACTTTC.